This record looks at one TCR beta chain sequence and its context. No antigen is known for it. It has no much larger one-base neighbor in the sample; base qualities were not kept. This entry comes from a study of CD8 T cells in ankylosing spondylitis (dated by TCRdb to 2016 to 2017). For the study in its entirety: T cell receptor beta repertoires were profiled in healthy donors and ankylosing spondylitis patients so that disease-linked TCR variants could be found. The full study cohort was made up of 25 ankylosing spondylitis patients and 108 healthy donors. Peripheral blood samples were taken, and synovial fluid was additionally collected from ankylosing spondylitis patients. Paper-wide results and their limitations: In peripheral blood, the disease-linked clones were found at relatively low frequencies and had a CD8+ phenotype. Some motif variants had previously been reported in the synovial fluid and blood of reactive arthritis patients, which suggests shared mechanisms of disease initiation. Significant enrichment of the disease-linked clones was reported in matched synovial fluid samples from ankylosing spondylitis patients. A TCR beta motif made up of several highly homologous amino acid variants appeared to be characteristic of blood from ankylosing spondylitis patients.

The cysteine opens and the phenylalanine closes a CDR3 of 12 amino acids. CDR3 DNA only is kept here, 36 bases in frame from base 1. CDR1 and CDR2 are drawn from the germline V gene: SQVTM, ANQGSEA. V is clipped by 7 bases and J by 0 bases, and the sequence between their germline boundaries is 9 bases long. TCRdb records Illumina HiSeq 2500 as the sequencer. Quantitative 5'-RACE with molecular barcodes was the method used to prepare the TCR beta libraries. Per the authors' processing: A new computational method, built on a probabilistic model of VDJ rearrangement, was used to identify disease-linked TCR variants. TCRdb ran its own pipeline on the public reads, namely fastp trimming at Q25 and MiXCR clone calling, and kept in-frame beta chains. Each CDR3 protein appears once, grouped with its most common genes and DNA. For this entry, the V and J calls and clone size follow TCRdb and not the study's own pipeline. For this sample the table gives 650,000 to 800,000 distinct CDR3 sequences, of which around 20% were detected only once. The ten largest account for under 20% of the sample.

This sequence uses TRBV29-1 and TRBJ1-1, with TRBD1 perhaps the D gene, on 5 matching bases. Sequenced material: blood, either unsorted or a sorted T cell fraction (not recorded which). The source of this sequence is a male donor with ankylosing spondylitis. The CDR3 sequence is CSATGLNTEAFF. The nucleotides are TGCAGCGCCACGGGACTGAACACTGAAGCTTTCTTT.